A single sample is the source of the 25 T cell receptor beta chains below, sequenced in a study of high-grade serous ovarian cancer treatment subgroups. The tumor samples were collected prior to definitive surgery or chemotherapy. The table came from immunoSEQ multiplex PCR; TCRdb's copy has only in-frame clones and leaves some out. This sample has around 37,000 clones, with 79% found just once. Sequenced input: tumor tissue. These TCRs come from a human donor with high-grade serous ovarian cancer.

The rearrangement joins TRBV28 to TRBJ2-4; a weak D match, TRBD2 (5 bases). CDR1 and CDR2 from the germline V gene are MDHEN and SYDVKM. Trimming removed 2 bases from V and 8 bases from J, with 16 bases in between. This CDR3 has 15 amino acids. Here the CDR3 DNA reads TGTGCCAGCAGTTTAGTTGGCAGGCCCGGGGACATTCAGTACTTC. It codes for CASSLVGRPGDIQYF.

The V call is TRBV4-1, the J call TRBJ2-1; D remains ambiguous. The CDR3 has 14 amino acids. Trimming stripped 4 bases from V and 4 bases from J, with 11 bases between. Germline lookup yields CDR1 MGHRA and CDR2 YSYEKL. The CDR3 spells CASSRIGEYNEQFF. As DNA, the CDR3 is TGCGCCAGCAGCCGGATCGGCGAGTACAATGAGCAGTTCTTC.

This clone was recorded once. This chain links TRBV5-6 with TRBJ1-3; D is perhaps TRBD1 (5 bases). V was pared by 4 bases and J by 3 bases, with 17 bases between. Germline values: CDR1 SGHDT, CDR2 YYEEEE. CDR3 size: 16 residues. CDR3 residues: CASSPAGTGHGNTIYF. The CDR3 DNA reads TGTGCCAGCAGCCCAGCGGGGACCGGCCATGGAAACACCATATATTTT.

This clone was counted a few times. V and J are TRBV6-5 and TRBJ2-7; no reliable D call. CDR3 length: 11 residues. With 7 bases removed from V and 4 bases from J, the gap between germline ends came to 8 bases. Germline lookup yields CDR1 MNHEY and CDR2 SVGAGI. The CDR3 loop is CASTFGYEQYF. For the CDR3, the DNA is TGTGCCAGCACCTTTGGGTACGAGCAGTACTTC.

This chain connects TRBV5-1 to TRBJ1-1; 7 positions match TRBD1. From germline, CDR1 is SGHRS and CDR2 YFSETQ. The J segment lost 7 bases and the V segment lost 0 bases, leaving 3 bases of the junction unmatched. The CDR3 has 13 amino acids. The CDR3 DNA reads as TGCGCCAGCAGCTTGGGACAGGGTGGTGAAGCTTTCTTT. Its translation: CASSLGQGGEAFF.

The chain combines TRBV2 with TRBJ1-2, with unresolved D. Trimming shortened V by 6 bases and J by 2 bases, and 10 bases separated the two germline ends. Per germline, CDR1 SNHLY and CDR2 FYNNEI. The CDR3 contains 13 residues. DNA of the CDR3: TGTGCCAGCAGCGCAGGCCTCAACTATGGCTACACCTTC. Amino acid sequence: CASSAGLNYGYTF.

This chain links TRBV6-5 with TRBJ2-1, with 13 bases that match TRBD2. V trimming: 8 bases; J trimming: 8 bases; junction bases outside the gene matches: 9. The CDR3 loop spans 15 amino acids. Germline V gene lookup returns CDR1 MNHEY and CDR2 SVGAGI. The chain's CDR3 is CASSPTSGRKDEQFF. The CDR3 bases are TGTGCCAGCTCGCCGACTAGCGGGAGGAAGGATGAGCAGTTCTTC.

The V call is TRBV4-1, the J call TRBJ2-7, with 11 bases lining up with TRBD1. With V trimmed by 1 base and J by 4 bases, 3 bases remained unmatched. Per the germline V gene, CDR1 is MGHRA and CDR2 is YSYEKL. The CDR3 is 15 residues long. CDR3 in amino acids: CASSQGGQGVYEQYF. CDR3 bases: TGCGCCAGCAGCCAAGGGGGACAGGGGGTTTACGAGCAGTACTTC.

Only one count was recorded for this clone. The chain carries TRBV4-3 and TRBJ2-3; D is unresolved. From germline, CDR1 is LGHNA and CDR2 YSLEER. Trimming shortened V by 2 bases and J by 2 bases, and 23 bases separated the two germline ends. The CDR3 contains 19 residues. CDR3 residues: CASSQWPDGKRHYTDTQYF. CDR3 in DNA: TGCGCCAGCAGCCAATGGCCGGACGGAAAAAGGCATTACACAGATACGCAGTATTTT.

This chain connects TRBV29-1 to TRBJ2-3, with D maybe TRBD1 (6 bases). Germline CDR1 reads SQVTM; CDR2 reads ANQGSEA. The CDR3 contains 12 residues. Trimming cost V 3 bases and J 6 bases, with 10 bases left between them. The CDR3 is CSVEIQGDTQYF. DNA of the CDR3: TGCAGCGTTGAGATACAGGGTGATACGCAGTATTTT.

The chain couples TRBV6-5 to TRBJ2-5, with 7 bases aligning to TRBD2. Germline CDR1 is MNHEY and CDR2 is SVGAGI. The CDR3 covers 14 residues. V was pared by 5 bases and J by 5 bases, with 8 bases of the junction left unmatched. The CDR3 here is CASSPVREDETQYF. CDR3 nucleotides: TGTGCCAGCAGTCCGGTACGGGAGGATGAGACCCAGTACTTC.

The chain recombines TRBV7-2 with TRBJ1-1; perhaps TRBD1 as D (5 bases). This CDR3 spans 14 amino acids. Germline lookup yields CDR1 SGHTA and CDR2 FQGNSA. Trimming took off 7 bases at V and 3 bases at J, with 15 bases between the two ends. CDR3 nucleotide sequence: TGTGCCAGCACCGCGGGACGGGAGGACACTGAAGCTTTCTTT. Translation gives CASTAGREDTEAFF.

This sequence joins TRBV7-2 and TRBJ2-5; D is uncertain. V shed 5 bases and J shed 4 bases, with 11 bases lying between them. The CDR3 has 13 amino acids. Germline loops: CDR1 SGHTA, CDR2 FQGNSA. This CDR3 reads CASSPRRGETQYF. In nucleotides, the CDR3 is TGTGCCAGCAGCCCTCGCAGAGGAGAGACCCAGTACTTC.

Here the CDR3 DNA reads TGTGCCAGCAGCGTAGTGGGACTAGGTAGCAATGAGCAGTTCTTC. Translating it yields CASSVVGLGSNEQFF. V is TRBV9 and J is TRBJ2-1; 8 nucleotides match TRBD2. The CDR3 spans 15 residues. V shed 0 bases, J shed 6 bases, and the junction held 5 bases outside the gene matches. Per germline, CDR1 SGDLS and CDR2 YYNGEE.

This chain joins TRBV18 and TRBJ2-7; 8 bases match TRBD1. Trimming took 1 base from V and 5 from J; bases not matched to a gene: 10. CDR1 and CDR2 (germline): KGHSH, LQKENI. The CDR3 totals 16 residues. CDR3 sequence: CASSPRQGTAVDEQYF. In nucleotides, the CDR3 is TGTGCCAGCTCACCACGACAGGGGACAGCGGTGGACGAGCAGTACTTC. Combining the CDR3 with reference TRBV18 and TRBJ2-7 gives the whole variable domain NAGVMQNPRHLVRRRGQEARLRCSPMKGHSHVYWYRQLPEEGLKFMVYLQKENIIDESGMPKERFSAEFPKEGPSILRIQQVVRGDSAAYFCASSPRQGTAVDEQYFGPGTRLTVT.

V usage is TRBV11-3 and J usage is TRBJ2-7; 8 nucleotides line up with TRBD1. The V gene's germline CDR1 is SGHNT and CDR2 YENEEA. The ends lost 4 bases at V and 3 bases at J; junction bases unmatched: 5. CDR3 length equals 14 residues. CDR3 sequence reads: CASSSWDRNYEQYF. Written as DNA, the CDR3 is TGTGCCAGCAGCTCCTGGGACAGGAACTACGAGCAGTACTTC.

This clone has a handful of counts. This chain uses TRBV6-1 with TRBJ1-1; a possible D gene is TRBD1 (6 bases). This CDR3 comprises 16 residues. V was pared by 2 bases and J by 2 bases, with 15 bases between. Germline V gives CDR1 MNHNS, CDR2 SASEGT. The CDR3 reads CASSEWAGADNTEAFF. CDR3 bases: TGTGCCAGCAGTGAATGGGCGGGGGCCGACAACACTGAAGCTTTCTTT.

This chain joins TRBV18 and TRBJ2-7; D unclear. Germline V lookup: CDR1 KGHSH, CDR2 LQKENI. The CDR3 spans 13 residues. Between the trimmed V and J ends, which lost 3 bases and 2 bases, there was a span of 8 bases. The CDR3 region has the DNA TGTGCCAGCTCACCTGGGGAAGCCTACGAGCAGTACTTC. Translated, it gives CASSPGEAYEQYF.

The gene calls are TRBV7-8 and TRBJ2-3; weak D call: TRBD1 (8 bases). The V end lost 2 bases, the J end lost 6 bases, and 12 bases lay between the germline ends. The CDR3 sequence is 14 residues long. CDR1 is SGHVS and CDR2 is FQNEAQ in the germline V gene. As DNA, the CDR3 is TGTGCCAGCAGCTTAAACAGGGGGGGCGATACGCAGTATTTT. Its protein product is CASSLNRGGDTQYF.

The J gene is TRBJ2-7, the V gene TRBV12-2; the table's D call TRBD2 went unverified against the DNA. TRBV12-2 is described as a pseudogene. The CDR3 is 24 residues long. This chain's CDR3 is CASRLGGGSELKKTLAGDTREQYF. The CDR3 coding sequence is TGTGCAAGTCGCTTAGGGGGAGGGAGCGAACTCAAAAAAACTTTAGCGGGAGACACGAGAGAGCAGTACTTC.

The rearrangement uses TRBV11-3 and TRBJ2-5, with D perhaps matching TRBD2 (8 bases). Trimming stripped 0 bases from V and 3 bases from J, with 23 bases between. The CDR3 runs 19 residues. CDR1 is SGHNT and CDR2 is YENEEA in the germline V gene. The CDR3 DNA follows: TGTGCCAGCAGCTTAGATGCCGGGGCGGGGACAGCGGGAGAAGAGACCCAGTACTTC. Its protein is CASSLDAGAGTAGEETQYF.

The chain carries TRBV12-5 and TRBJ2-7; 9 bases align to TRBD1. V lost 2 bases, J lost 4 bases, and 6 bases stayed unmatched. Looked up from germline, CDR1 is LGHNT and CDR2 is FRNRAP. The CDR3 loop spans 15 amino acids. CDR3 region: CASGLSLGTGYEQYF. Written as DNA, the CDR3 is TGTGCTAGTGGTTTGTCCCTCGGGACAGGGTACGAGCAGTACTTC.

This clone was picked up one time. This chain joins TRBV5-4 and TRBJ2-2; 8 nucleotides line up with TRBD2. CDR1 is SGHNT, CDR2 YYREEE, per germline (reference sequence). V was pared by 2 bases and J by 6 bases, with 9 bases of the junction left unmatched. CDR3 length equals 16 residues. The CDR3 sequence: CASSLESGSGAGELFF. The CDR3 nucleotides are TGTGCCAGCAGCTTAGAAAGCGGGAGCGGGGCCGGGGAGCTGTTTTTT.

The chain is built from TRBV27 and TRBJ2-3, with 7 positions matching TRBD2. Germline CDR1 and CDR2: MNHEY and SMNVEV (reference sequence). The CDR3 length is 15 residues. The junction had 14 bases not matched to a gene; V was cut back by 7 bases and J by 7 bases. CDR3 loop: CASISLGGAGYTQYF. The CDR3 DNA sequence: TGTGCCAGCATATCCCTGGGGGGAGCGGGATATACGCAGTATTTT.

This clone was seen only a few times. J is TRBJ1-2 and V is TRBV7-2, with D possibly TRBD1 on 5 matching bases. Germline V gene sequence: CDR1 SGHTA, CDR2 FQGNSA. CDR3 length equals 13 residues. V lost 5 bases and J 6 bases, leaving 13 bases between the germline ends. The CDR3 region is CASSPPSGDGYTF. As DNA, the CDR3 is TGTGCCAGCAGCCCGCCATCGGGGGATGGCTACACCTTC.